Reported below is one TCR beta chain. Its antigen is not known. This record comes from a study of cytomegalovirus exposure and HLA in healthy donors. Study results and caveats: Listed as cytomegalovirus-associated were about 160 TCR beta chains. Later analysis placed DRB1 highest and HLA-C lowest in TCR association rates, which differed by HLA locus. Among TCR sequences, most were rare, though some public TCRs appeared in many donors.

PCR amplification relied on 60 Vbeta primers (plus 13 Jbeta primers). TCRdb's table, derived via immunoSEQ multiplex PCR, lists solely in-frame clones and lacks some. Here the sample spans 75,000 to 80,000 clones, about four fifths being singletons. Germline assignment: CDR1 SGHVS and CDR2 FQNEAQ. V lost 5 bases and J lost 5, with 24 bases in between. The CDR3 has 17 residues. The V call is TRBV7-8, the J call TRBJ2-5; D may be TRBD1 (6 bases). Material: PBMCs. This receptor was obtained from a male donor in good health and CMV-seropositive. This chain's CDR3 is CASSPTTGTITWETQYF. In DNA form, the CDR3 reads TGTGCCAGCAGCCCCACTACCGGGACAATCACCTGGGAGACCCAGTACTTC.